The 25 T cell receptor beta chains listed next were all sequenced from one sample in a study of cytomegalovirus exposure and HLA in healthy donors. PCR was performed using 60 Vbeta and 13 Jbeta primers. Produced via immunoSEQ multiplex PCR; TCRdb's table is partial and in-frame only. In the table there are 55,000 to 75,000 clones, roughly two thirds of which are singletons. The sequenced sample consisted of PBMCs. Receptors were obtained from a man in his forties in good health and CMV-seropositive.

This clone has more than one count but fewer than ten. This chain links TRBV5-1 with TRBJ1-1; tentatively, D is TRBD1 (5 bases). Germline V gives CDR1 SGHRS, CDR2 YFSETQ. The CDR3 is 13 residues long. Trimming removed 0 bases at V and 4 bases at J, with 7 bases between. The CDR3 sequence: CASSLVQGTEAFF. DNA for the CDR3: TGCGCCAGCAGCTTGGTCCAGGGCACTGAAGCTTTCTTT. Variable domain in full (rest from reference TRBV5-1 and TRBJ1-1): KAGVTQTPRYLIKTRGQQVTLSCSPISGHRSVSWYQQTPGQGLQFLFEYFSETQRNKGNFPGRFSGRQFSNSRSEMNVSTLELGDSALYLCASSLVQGTEAFFGQGTRLTVV.

The chain joins TRBV6-5 to TRBJ1-2, with TRBD1 identical over 9 bases. The CDR3 runs to 15 residues. The V and J ends lost 0 bases and 4 bases, in that order; junction bases with no gene match: 3. In germline, CDR1 is MNHEY, CDR2 SVGAGI. CDR3 sequence: CASSYSGQGRYGYTF. As DNA, the CDR3 is TGTGCCAGCAGTTACTCGGGACAGGGACGCTATGGCTACACCTTC.

This clone was seen many times. The chain uses TRBV5-8 and TRBJ2-1; the D is unclear. Germline CDR1 is SGHTS and CDR2 is YDEGEE. The CDR3 covers 14 residues. Deletions cut 3 bases from V and 8 bases from J, with 15 bases between. The DNA for the CDR3 is TGTGCCAGCAGCTCGTATAGCCTTAAGGATGAGCAGTTCTTC. Translation gives CASSSYSLKDEQFF. Full variable domain (rest looked up from reference TRBV5-8 and TRBJ2-1): EAGVTQSPTHLIKTRGQQATLRCSPISGHTSVYWYQQALGLGLQFLLWYDEGEERNRGNFPPRFSGRQFPNYSSELNVNALELEDSALYLCASSSYSLKDEQFFGPGTRLTVL.

The chain uses TRBV29-1 and TRBJ2-1, with 7 bases aligning to TRBD1. CDR1 SQVTM and CDR2 ANQGSEA come from the germline V gene. The CDR3 loop spans 13 amino acids. The ends lost 7 bases at V and 2 bases at J; junction bases unmatched: 5. As DNA, the CDR3 is TGCAGCGCAAACAGGGGCACCTACAATGAGCAGTTCTTC. Translating gives CSANRGTYNEQFF.

The chain couples TRBV18 to TRBJ1-3; the D is unclear. With 2 bases removed from V and 0 bases from J, the gap between germline ends came to 17 bases. Germline V gene sequence: CDR1 KGHSH, CDR2 LQKENI. This CDR3 is built from 18 residues. CDR3 DNA: TGTGCCAGCTCACCAAGGGCAGTTAGAGGGAGCTCTGGAAACACCATATATTTT. As protein: CASSPRAVRGSSGNTIYF.

In this sample, this clone turned up once. This sequence joins TRBV14 and TRBJ2-1; 13 bases match TRBD2. Trimming cost V 4 bases and J 9 bases; bases outside gene matches: 3. This CDR3 spans 14 amino acids. Germline CDR1 is SGHDN and CDR2 is FVKESK. The CDR3 here is CASSRLAGGGEQFF. CDR3 nucleotide sequence: TGTGCCAGCAGCCGACTAGCGGGAGGCGGTGAGCAGTTCTTC.

The J gene is TRBJ2-1, the V gene TRBV18; D might be TRBD1 (6 bases). The CDR3 sequence is 16 residues long. Germline lookup yields CDR1 KGHSH and CDR2 LQKENI. The germline V and J ends were trimmed by 4 bases and 0 bases, with 13 bases remaining between them. In nucleotides, the CDR3 is TGTGCCAGCTCACTCGGGACACCAAGCTCCTACAATGAGCAGTTCTTC. Protein product: CASSLGTPSSYNEQFF.

V is TRBV27 and J is TRBJ2-5, with D perhaps matching TRBD2 (5 bases). CDR1 and CDR2 from the germline V gene are MNHEY and SMNVEV (reference sequence). V shed 4 bases and J shed 2 bases, with 17 bases lying between them. CDR3 length equals 16 residues. Written as DNA, the CDR3 is TGTGCCAGCAGTTCACCTCCCGGGGTGGGGCAAGAGACCCAGTACTTC. Its translation: CASSSPPGVGQETQYF.

This clone was found once. The CDR3 spells CASSLSQGDGYTF. Here the CDR3 DNA reads TGTGCCAGCAGCCTATCCCAGGGGGATGGCTACACCTTC. The chain uses TRBV7-2 and TRBJ1-2; 7 nucleotides match TRBD1. Germline assignment: CDR1 SGHTA and CDR2 FQGNSA. Trimming took 5 bases from V and 6 from J; bases not matched to a gene: 6. This CDR3 has 13 amino acids.

In its sample, this clone was seen a few times. The chain couples TRBV13 to TRBJ1-4; possible D gene TRBD1, 6 bases. The CDR3 totals 15 residues. V dropped 5 bases and J dropped 8 bases, with 18 bases sitting between them. The germline V gene has CDR1 PRHDT and CDR2 FYEKMQ (reference sequence). The CDR3 here is CASSQTGGRGEKLFF. CDR3 in DNA: TGTGCCAGCAGCCAGACAGGCGGGCGTGGAGAAAAACTGTTTTTT.

The V call is TRBV5-1, the J call TRBJ2-3, with D possibly matching TRBD2 (6 bases). This CDR3 contains 14 residues. Germline assignment: CDR1 SGHRS and CDR2 YFSETQ. V lost 0 bases and J lost 1, with 6 bases in between. The CDR3 sequence: CASSLAGGTDTQYF. The CDR3 DNA reads as TGCGCCAGCAGCTTGGCGGGGGGCACAGATACGCAGTATTTT. The full variable domain, completed using reference TRBV5-1 and TRBJ2-3, is KAGVTQTPRYLIKTRGQQVTLSCSPISGHRSVSWYQQTPGQGLQFLFEYFSETQRNKGNFPGRFSGRQFSNSRSEMNVSTLELGDSALYLCASSLAGGTDTQYFGPGTRLTVL.

A few counts support this clone. The chain employs TRBV6-5 and TRBJ1-4, with unresolved D. V was trimmed by 0 bases and J by 7 bases, leaving 12 bases between them. CDR1 is MNHEY, CDR2 SVGAGI, per germline. This CDR3 is built from 15 residues. The CDR3, as DNA: TGTGCCAGCAGTTACTCTGGGAGTCTTGGTGAAAAACTGTTTTTT. Translated, it gives CASSYSGSLGEKLFF.

This chain joins TRBV5-1 and TRBJ2-2; possible D gene TRBD2, 5 bases. Trimming removed 0 bases at V and 7 bases at J, with 7 bases between. The CDR3 extends over 13 amino acids. The V gene's germline CDR1 is SGHRS and CDR2 YFSETQ. CDR3 residues: CASSLDEGGELFF. CDR3 DNA sequence: TGCGCCAGCAGCTTGGACGAGGGCGGGGAGCTGTTTTTT.

This clone has more than one count but fewer than ten. V and J are TRBV19 and TRBJ2-7; tentatively, D is TRBD2 (6 bases). Germline assignment: CDR1 LNHDA and CDR2 SQIVND (reference sequence). The CDR3 is 13 amino acids. V was trimmed by 9 bases and J by 7 bases, leaving 19 bases between them. The CDR3 nucleotides are TGTGCCAGCGGGACTCATGGGAGTTGGGAGCAGTACTTC. Residues: CASGTHGSWEQYF. Looking up the rest from reference TRBV19 and TRBJ2-7 gives the full variable domain: DGGITQSPKYLFRKEGQNVTLSCEQNLNHDAMYWYRQDPGQGLRLIYYSQIVNDFQKGDIAEGYSVSREKKESFPLTVTSAQKNPTAFYLCASGTHGSWEQYFGPGTRLTVT.

The chain recombines TRBV9 with TRBJ2-2; 12 bases align to TRBD2. The CDR3 sequence is 15 residues long. Germline values: CDR1 SGDLS, CDR2 YYNGEE. Trimming at V came to 6 bases and at J to 3 bases, leaving 3 bases not matched to a gene. The CDR3 region is CASTSGGADTGELFF. As DNA, the CDR3 is TGTGCCAGCACTAGCGGGGGGGCGGACACCGGGGAGCTGTTTTTT.

This clone occurred once. J is TRBJ1-1 and V is TRBV29-1, with 8 bases that match TRBD1. The CDR3 has 13 amino acids. V gave up 4 bases and J gave up 0 bases; unmatched junction bases: 1. CDR1 is SQVTM and CDR2 is ANQGSEA in the germline V gene. This chain's CDR3 is CSVGQGLNTEAFF. The CDR3, as DNA: TGCAGCGTTGGACAGGGGCTGAACACTGAAGCTTTCTTT. Full variable domain (rest looked up from reference TRBV29-1 and TRBJ1-1): SAVISQKPSRDICQRGTSLTIQCQVDSQVTMMFWYRQQPGQSLTLIATANQGSEATYESGFVIDKFPISRPNLTFSTLTVSNMSPEDSSIYLCSVGQGLNTEAFFGQGTRLTVV.

The chain carries TRBV7-9 and TRBJ1-1; TRBD1 matches 8 bases. V dropped 4 bases and J dropped 0; count of bases not matched to a gene: 4. In germline, CDR1 is SEHNR, CDR2 FQNEAQ (reference sequence). The CDR3 sequence is 15 residues long. CDR3 residues: CASSYKDRVNTEAFF. The DNA for the CDR3 is TGTGCCAGCAGCTACAAGGACAGGGTGAACACTGAAGCTTTCTTT.

This clone was observed a few times. The chain links TRBV4-2 to TRBJ2-7, with 10 bases that match TRBD2. The V segment lost 0 bases and the J segment 7 bases; nucleotides outside the gene matches: 6. The length of the CDR3 is 15 residues. Germline V lookup: CDR1 LGHNA, CDR2 YNFKEQ. The CDR3 loop is CASSQDLAGDREQYF. Here the CDR3 DNA reads TGTGCCAGCAGCCAAGATCTAGCGGGAGATCGAGAGCAGTACTTC.

The chain combines TRBV10-3 with TRBJ1-2; D call uncertain. The germline V gene encodes CDR1 ENHRY and CDR2 SYGVKD. CDR3 length: 12 amino acids. Trimming took off 6 bases at V and 6 bases at J, with 11 bases between the two ends. CDR3 in amino acids: CAIRDESDGYTF. The CDR3 bases are TGTGCCATCAGAGACGAAAGCGATGGCTACACCTTC.

This chain links TRBV5-4 with TRBJ1-1; perhaps TRBD1 as D (5 bases). The germline gives CDR1 SGHNT, CDR2 YYREEE (reference sequence). This CDR3 comprises 14 residues. Trimming left V 0 bases short and J 4 bases short, with 10 bases between. DNA for the CDR3: TGTGCCAGCAGCTTGGAGGGGTTAGTCACTGAAGCTTTCTTT. Protein: CASSLEGLVTEAFF.

This clone was counted a single time. This chain connects TRBV2 to TRBJ1-2; D is perhaps TRBD1 (5 bases). Germline loops: CDR1 SNHLY, CDR2 FYNNEI. The CDR3 has 13 residues. Trimming removed 7 bases at V and 3 bases at J, with 12 bases between. The CDR3 reads CASTSGGYYGYTF. The CDR3 nucleotides read TGTGCCAGCACTAGCGGGGGGTACTATGGCTACACCTTC.

The J gene is TRBJ2-2, the V gene TRBV6-1; the D gene is possibly TRBD2 (5 bases). Germline loops: CDR1 MNHNS, CDR2 SASEGT. V was clipped by 0 bases and J by 3 bases, with 5 bases between them. The CDR3 length is 14 residues. The CDR3 protein is CASSEAGDTGELFF. In DNA, the CDR3 is TGTGCCAGCAGTGAAGCGGGAGACACCGGGGAGCTGTTTTTT.

This clone was seen more than once but under ten times. J is TRBJ1-4 and V is TRBV4-1; unclear D gene. The ends were cut back, 1 base at V and 0 bases at J, with 6 bases in the middle. Germline V gene data show CDR1 as MGHRA and CDR2 as YSYEKL. The CDR3 runs to 15 residues. CDR3 DNA sequence: TGCGCCAGCAGCCAAGTCTCTGCAACTAATGAAAAACTGTTTTTT. This gives the protein CASSQVSATNEKLFF.

The rearrangement links TRBV7-2 to TRBJ2-6; D ambiguous. CDR1 and CDR2 from the germline V gene are SGHTA and FQGNSA. CDR3 length: 15 amino acids. V lost 3 bases to trimming and J lost 4 bases, with 10 bases between them. The CDR3: CASSLVAHGANVLTF. For the CDR3, the DNA is TGTGCCAGCAGCTTGGTAGCACACGGGGCCAACGTCCTGACTTTC.

The gene calls are TRBV6-6 and TRBJ1-4; D not certain. Germline V lookup: CDR1 MNHNY, CDR2 SVGAGI (reference sequence). Trimming removed 0 bases from V and 15 bases from J, with 11 bases in between. This CDR3 spans 12 amino acids. In DNA, the CDR3 is TGTGCCAGCAGTTACTCTCAACAGAAGGTGTTTTTT. It is translated as CASSYSQQKVFF.